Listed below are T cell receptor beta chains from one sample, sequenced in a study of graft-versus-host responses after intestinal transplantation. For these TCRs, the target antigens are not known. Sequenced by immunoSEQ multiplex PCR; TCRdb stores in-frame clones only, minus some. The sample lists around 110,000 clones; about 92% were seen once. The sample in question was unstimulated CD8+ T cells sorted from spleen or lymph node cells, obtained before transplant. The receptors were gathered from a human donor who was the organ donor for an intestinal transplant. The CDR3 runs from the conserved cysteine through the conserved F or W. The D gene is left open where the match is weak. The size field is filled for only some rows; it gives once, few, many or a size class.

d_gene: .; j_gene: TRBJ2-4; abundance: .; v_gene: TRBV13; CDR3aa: CASSPSGVLAKNIQYF; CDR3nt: TGTGCCAGCAGCCCATCGGGGGTCTTAGCCAAAAACATTCAGTACTTC
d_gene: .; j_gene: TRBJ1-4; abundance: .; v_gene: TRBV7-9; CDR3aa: CASSLNEEKLFF; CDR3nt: TGTGCCAGCAGCCTCAACGAGGAAAAACTGTTTTTT
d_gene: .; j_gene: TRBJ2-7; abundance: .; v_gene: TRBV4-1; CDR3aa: CASSQDWGSYEQYF; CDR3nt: TGCGCCAGCAGCCAAGACTGGGGTTCCTACGAGCAGTACTTC
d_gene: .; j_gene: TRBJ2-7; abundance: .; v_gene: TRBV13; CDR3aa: CASSLGTSPSYEQYF; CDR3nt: TGTGCCAGCAGCTTAGGGACTAGTCCTTCCTACGAGCAGTACTTC
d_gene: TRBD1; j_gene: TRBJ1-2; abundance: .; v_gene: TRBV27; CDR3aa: CASSLWRRDLTRQGEVSYGYTF; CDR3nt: TGTGCCAGCAGTTTATGGCGCCGCGACCTCACACGACAGGGGGAGGTTAGCTATGGCTACACCTTC
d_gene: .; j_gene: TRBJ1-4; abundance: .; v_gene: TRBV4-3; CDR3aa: CASSPVGSGEKLFF; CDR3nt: TGCGCCAGCAGCCCAGTTGGCTCTGGTGAAAAACTGTTTTTT
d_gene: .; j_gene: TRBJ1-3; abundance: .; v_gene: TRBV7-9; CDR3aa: CASSLVRQGAGNTIYF; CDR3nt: TGTGCCAGCAGCTTAGTCCGGCAGGGCGCTGGAAACACCATATATTTT
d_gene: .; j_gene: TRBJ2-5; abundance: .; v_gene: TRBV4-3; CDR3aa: CASSQDRGGQETQYF; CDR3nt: TGCGCCAGCAGCCAAGATCGCGGCGGCCAAGAGACCCAGTACTTC
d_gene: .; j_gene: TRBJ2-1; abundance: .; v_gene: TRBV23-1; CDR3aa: CASRITENSYNEQFF; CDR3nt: TGCGCCAGCAGAATTACAGAAAACTCCTACAATGAGCAGTTCTTC
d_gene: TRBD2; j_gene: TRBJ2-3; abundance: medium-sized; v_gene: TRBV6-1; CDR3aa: CASSEGTSGTDTQYF; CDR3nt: TGTGCCAGCAGTGAAGGGACTAGCGGGACAGATACGCAGTATTTT
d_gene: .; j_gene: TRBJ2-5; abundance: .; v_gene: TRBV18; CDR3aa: CASSPPPAGAQETQYF; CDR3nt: TGTGCCAGCTCACCACCCCCCGCAGGGGCGCAAGAGACCCAGTACTTC